The T cell receptor (beta chain) described here comes from a study of T cell responses to AZD1222 COVID-19 vaccine. The study, taken as a whole, reports: Only after the peak T cell response were repertoires sampled. Only a handful of individuals given AZD1222 were seropositive at baseline. The sample set comprised mostly white British donors with more females, and clonal diversity was possibly underestimated.

The CDR3 is made up of 15 amino acids. V gave up 4 bases and J gave up 3 bases; unmatched junction bases: 4. Per germline, CDR1 SGHRS and CDR2 YFSETQ. Second-dose intervals near 4 or 12 weeks were combined. The repertoire was sequenced with immunoSEQ multiplex PCR; TCRdb's copy has only in-frame clones and lacks some. The table lists more than 150,000 clones, roughly nine tenths of them singletons. A note on this clone: The antigen is unknown.

The chain links TRBV5-1 to TRBJ2-1; 10 bases map to TRBD2. Source: peripheral blood, taken 28 days after the second AZD1222 dose. The TCR sequence derives from an adult who received the AZD1222 COVID-19 vaccine. The chain's CDR3 is CASSLGTSDYNEQFF. CDR3 coding DNA: TGCGCCAGCAGCCTCGGGACTAGCGACTACAATGAGCAGTTCTTC.